Following are 15 T cell receptor beta chains from one sample sequenced in a study of shared clonotypes between healthy human individuals. Naive-designated CD8 cells lacked CD45RO, were positively enriched for CCR7, and omitted terminally differentiated effector memory CD45RA+ cells. Libraries were prepared by immunoSEQ multiplex PCR; TCRdb keeps only in-frame clonotypes and omits some of them. The profile shows around 2,000,000 clones, over 85% of them singletons. The specimen sequenced was naive CD8+ T cells sorted from blood. These receptors came from a man between 18 and 29 years old in good health.

This chain links TRBV5-6 with TRBJ1-1; 8 positions match TRBD1. Germline V gene lookup returns CDR1 SGHDT and CDR2 YYEEEE. The CDR3 contains 14 residues. V trimming: 2 bases; J trimming: 3 bases; junction bases outside the gene matches: 3. CDR3 nucleotide sequence: TGTGCCAGCAGCTTTGGGGACAGGTACACTGAAGCTTTCTTT. Translated, it gives CASSFGDRYTEAFF.

The CDR3 reads CASSPPEPGVANYGYTF. In nucleotides, the CDR3 is TGTGCCAGCTCACCACCTGAGCCCGGAGTAGCTAACTATGGCTACACCTTC. V is TRBV18 and J is TRBJ1-2; D not certain. Trimming cost V 0 bases and J 0 bases, with 14 bases left between them. Germline V lookup: CDR1 KGHSH, CDR2 LQKENI. The CDR3 sequence is 17 residues long.

The J gene is TRBJ2-7, the V gene TRBV2, with D possibly matching TRBD2 (7 bases). The CDR3 is 15 amino acids. V lost 8 bases and J lost 0, with 17 bases in between. Germline values: CDR1 SNHLY, CDR2 FYNNEI. The CDR3 DNA reads TGTGCCAGCCTTAGGGGGGGAACTGACTCCTACGAGCAGTACTTC. It translates to CASLRGGTDSYEQYF.

The genes are TRBV28 and TRBJ1-2; D not certain. CDR1 and CDR2 (germline): MDHEN, SYDVKM. The CDR3 length is 14 residues. Deletions cut 5 bases from V and 8 bases from J, with 18 bases between. CDR3 in amino acids: CASSHPYGEGGYTF. The CDR3 DNA reads as TGTGCCAGCAGTCACCCTTACGGGGAGGGCGGCTACACCTTC.

The chain has TRBV5-5 and TRBJ1-6; D is unresolved. The CDR3 has 17 amino acids. V shed 1 base and J shed 0 bases, with 11 bases lying between them. Germline CDR1 and CDR2: SGHKS and YYEKEE (reference sequence). The CDR3 coding sequence is TGTGCCAGCAGCTTGTCGGCCAGCTACTCCTATAATTCACCCCTCCACTTT. Amino acid sequence: CASSLSASYSYNSPLHF.

The J gene is TRBJ2-1, the V gene TRBV27, with 7 bases identical to TRBD2. V trimming: 3 bases; J trimming: 3 bases; junction bases outside the gene matches: 5. The germline V gene has CDR1 MNHEY and CDR2 SMNVEV (reference sequence). This CDR3 has 15 amino acids. The CDR3 DNA sequence: TGTGCCAGCAGTTTCGCGGGGGATCGCTACAATGAGCAGTTCTTC. It encodes CASSFAGDRYNEQFF.

The rearrangement links TRBV7-8 to TRBJ2-7, with D perhaps given as TRBD1 or TRBD2 (5 bases each). Germline CDR1 SGHVS, CDR2 FQNEAQ. The CDR3 covers 15 residues. Trimming cost V 2 bases and J 0 bases, with 11 bases left between them. The CDR3 region is CASSLSGLSSYEQYF. The DNA for the CDR3 is TGTGCCAGCAGCTTATCGGGGCTCAGCTCCTACGAGCAGTACTTC.

This clone appeared once. This rearrangement joins TRBV12-5 to TRBJ1-5; perhaps TRBD1 as D (6 bases). The V end was cut by 5 bases, the J end by 7 bases, with 12 bases between. The length of the CDR3 is 13 residues. Per germline, CDR1 LGHNT and CDR2 FRNRAP. Here the CDR3 reads CASGVDSGQPQHF. Written as DNA, the CDR3 is TGTGCTAGTGGTGTGGACAGCGGGCAGCCCCAGCATTTT.

Here the CDR3 DNA reads TGTGCCAGCAGCTTCCTGAAGGCTTTTGAAGCTTTCTTT. Protein: CASSFLKAFEAFF. This sequence joins TRBV9 and TRBJ1-1; D not resolved. The CDR3 is 13 amino acids. CDR1 is SGDLS and CDR2 is YYNGEE in the germline V gene. V lost 4 bases and J 7 bases, leaving 14 bases between the germline ends.

CDR3 amino acids: CASSLEPGLGADEQFF. CDR3 nucleotide sequence: TGCGCCAGCAGCTTGGAGCCAGGATTGGGGGCGGATGAGCAGTTCTTC. The chain links TRBV5-1 to TRBJ2-1, with D perhaps matching TRBD1 (6 bases). Trimming left V 0 bases short and J 8 bases short, with 18 bases between. This CDR3 is built from 16 residues. Germline V gene lookup returns CDR1 SGHRS and CDR2 YFSETQ.

The chain joins TRBV10-2 to TRBJ1-1; D remains unclear. In germline, CDR1 is WSHSY, CDR2 SAAADI. Trimming took off 3 bases at V and 11 bases at J, with 7 bases between the two ends. The CDR3 loop spans 10 amino acids. CDR3 DNA sequence: TGCGCCAGCAGTGACGGGTTGGCTTTCTTT. Translation: CASSDGLAFF.

The V call is TRBV27, the J call TRBJ2-7, with D unclear. This CDR3 contains 14 residues. Per germline, CDR1 MNHEY and CDR2 SMNVEV (reference sequence). V was cut by 1 base and J by 3 bases, with 10 bases left in between. This CDR3 reads CASSLYASYYEQYF. As DNA, the CDR3 is TGTGCCAGCAGTTTATACGCAAGTTACTACGAGCAGTACTTC.

About this clone itself: The sample contains more than one DNA sequence encoding this CDR3. The rearrangement uses TRBV6-5 and TRBJ2-7; 7 positions match TRBD2. Germline loops: CDR1 MNHEY, CDR2 SVGAGI. This CDR3 contains 14 residues. V trimming: 2 bases; J trimming: 0 bases; junction bases outside the gene matches: 1. CDR3 sequence reads: CASSYGGGSYEQYF. DNA of the CDR3: TGTGCCAGCAGTTACGGCGGGGGCTCCTACGAGCAGTACTTC.

The chain uses TRBV7-9 and TRBJ1-4; D is possibly TRBD1 (5 bases). V was trimmed by 5 bases and J by 8 bases, leaving 21 bases between them. The CDR3 has 16 residues. Per germline, CDR1 SEHNR and CDR2 FQNEAQ (reference sequence). CDR3 in DNA: TGTGCCAGCAGCGCTCAATCGAGCGGGGGTGGGGAAAAACTGTTTTTT. Protein product: CASSAQSSGGGEKLFF.

The rearrangement links TRBV6-5 to TRBJ2-3; 9 bases agree with TRBD1. After removal of 5 bases from V and 3 bases from J, the junction contained 6 bases not matched to a gene. There are 15 residues in the CDR3. CDR1 MNHEY and CDR2 SVGAGI come from the germline V gene. The CDR3 here is CASSMDRGATDTQYF. CDR3 bases: TGTGCCAGCAGTATGGACAGGGGAGCAACAGATACGCAGTATTTT.